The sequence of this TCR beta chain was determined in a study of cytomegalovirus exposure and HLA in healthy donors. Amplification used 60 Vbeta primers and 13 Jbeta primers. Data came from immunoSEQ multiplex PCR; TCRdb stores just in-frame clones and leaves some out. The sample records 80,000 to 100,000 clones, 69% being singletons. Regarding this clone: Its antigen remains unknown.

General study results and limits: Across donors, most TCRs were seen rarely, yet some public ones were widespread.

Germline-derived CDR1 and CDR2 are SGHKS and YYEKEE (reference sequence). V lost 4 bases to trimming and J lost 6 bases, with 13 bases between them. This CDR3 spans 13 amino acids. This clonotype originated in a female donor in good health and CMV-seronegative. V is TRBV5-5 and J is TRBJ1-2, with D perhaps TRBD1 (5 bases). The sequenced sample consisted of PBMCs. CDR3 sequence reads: CASSQGLKDGYTF. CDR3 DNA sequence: TGTGCCAGCAGCCAGGGACTAAAGGATGGCTACACCTTC.